This T cell receptor beta chain was documented in a study of blood T cell repertoires in COVID-19. This clone has only one observation. The CDR3 has 15 amino acids. Germline values: CDR1 SGHNT, CDR2 YYREEE (reference sequence). Trimming stripped 2 bases from V and 5 bases from J, with 16 bases between. Method: immunoSEQ multiplex PCR; TCRdb's copy keeps in-frame clones and lacks some. The data contain around 65,000 clones, 82% of them singletons. The sample consisted of peripheral blood. The TCR comes from a human donor in a cohort sampled during active COVID-19. V is TRBV5-4 and J is TRBJ2-5, with a possible D match to TRBD1 (6 bases). CDR3 sequence (DNA): TGTGCCAGCAGCTTAGACAGGACCGAAGTGGAGACCCAGTACTTC. Its translation: CASSLDRTEVETQYF.